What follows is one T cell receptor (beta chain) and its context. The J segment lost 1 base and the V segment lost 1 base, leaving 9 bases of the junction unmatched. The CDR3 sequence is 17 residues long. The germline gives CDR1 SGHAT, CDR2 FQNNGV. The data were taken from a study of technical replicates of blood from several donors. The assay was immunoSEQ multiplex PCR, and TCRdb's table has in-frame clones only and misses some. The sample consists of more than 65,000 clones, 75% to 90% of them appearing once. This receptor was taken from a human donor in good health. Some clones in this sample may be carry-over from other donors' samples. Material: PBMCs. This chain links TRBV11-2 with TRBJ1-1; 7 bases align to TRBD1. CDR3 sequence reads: CASSLGRGGSGNTEAFF. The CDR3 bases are TGTGCCAGCAGCTTAGGCCGAGGGGGCTCCGGGAACACTGAAGCTTTCTTT.